This T cell receptor beta chain was identified in a study of human T cells and chemical hapten exposure (dated by TCRdb to 2020 to 2022). Looking at the study overall: For sensitization, 2% DPC in acetone was applied to a 2 cm by 2 cm area of upper inner arm skin. Libraries were pooled for sequencing, and variation in per-sample TCR yields was attributed mainly to small differences in library volumes within the pool. Blood for TCR sequencing was provided by twenty-nine alopecia patients at one to four time points (pre-sensitization, 2, 6 and 24 weeks). Patch testing was done on the upper back using Finn chambers containing 0.01% DPC, and results were scored after 6 days according to International Contact Dermatitis Research Group standards. Patient blood was sampled pre-sensitization (week 0) and at 2, 6 and about 24 weeks after DPC sensitization. The mostly female patient cohort included alopecia areata with under or over 50% scalp involvement, alopecia totalis and alopecia universalis. Patients additionally received weekly therapeutic DPC doses to the scalp throughout the approximately 25-week study period. In alopecia patients, the study followed how the peripheral blood TCR repertoire changed in vivo over primary and secondary sensitization to diphenylcyclopropenone (DPC), a hapten.

The full study reports these points: All patients had alopecia, a presumed autoimmune disease, so their immune response might differ from that of healthy individuals. Significantly more large CDR3 similarity clusters were formed by expanded TCRs than by pre-sensitization or healthy control sets, consistent with antigen-driven responses. After repeated subsampling, changes were observed in the strength of the expansion versus patch-test correlation and in the threshold at which the correlation became significant. A positive correlation was found between the number of PT1 expanded TCRs and patch test score, with significance reached at thresholds 8, 16 and 32 but not 4. DPC sensitization did not change how many TCRs were above 1 in 1000 frequency, and no evidence was found of alterations in global repertoire structure.

The library was made by RACE. Sequenced using a NextSeq 500. During library preparation, unique molecular identifiers were attached to individual cDNA molecules so that TCRs could be counted quantitatively and reproducibly. Both TCR alpha and TCR beta chains were sequenced from each blood RNA sample. Regarding the original processing steps: The median number of TCRs per sample was 95,638, ranging from about 20,000 to 690,600. V, J and CDR3 annotation of the TCR reads was performed with the Decombinator software suite. For PS versus PT1 abundance plots, all samples were subsampled to the same number of TCRs (28,000). TCRs were defined as expanded if absent before sensitization and observed at least eight times at the 2-week time point. In TCRdb, the public reads were trimmed at Q25 with fastp and aligned with MiXCR, with productive beta chains retained. Records with the same CDR3 protein are collapsed into one entry carrying the most frequent genes and DNA. Here the V and J calls rest on TCRdb's processing, not on the authors' analysis. In this sample the table shows about 120,000 distinct CDR3 sequences, approximately 14% of which occur a single time. The ten largest clones capture 0.92% of the sample.

V loses 4 bases, J loses 1 base, and the germline ends lie 18 bases apart. CDR1 and CDR2 are read off the germline V gene as SGDLS and YYNGEE. Reading from cysteine to phenylalanine, the CDR3 counts 17 amino acids. Left in the record is the CDR3 DNA by itself, 51 bases read in frame from the first base. The time point label, as the study defines it: patch test 1, 2 weeks after DPC sensitization. Reading the label with the study, this specimen's treatment or condition is: therapeutic diphenylcyclopropenone sensitization with weekly scalp DPC. At every patch-test visit, the blood draw took place before the patch test was put on. To be eligible, patients had to be aged 18 to 70, diagnosed with alopecia and judged suitable for DPC therapy, while pregnant patients were excluded. Total RNA was extracted from unfractionated whole blood that had been collected in Tempus Blood RNA tubes. A note on this clonotype: Its antigen is not yet known. No base quality values were provided; no much bigger clone lies one nucleotide off.

This specimen consisted of whole blood, obtained in connection with sensitization to the hapten diphenylcyclopropenone (DPC). The receptor chain draws on TRBV9 and TRBJ1-3, with no confidently assigned D gene. This TCR came from a man in his late teens or twenties with alopecia areata. Some clones in this sample may be carry-over from other donors' samples. The base sequence is TGTGCCAGCAGCCCCCGGGCAGAGGATTTTTCTGGAAACACCATATATTTT. It translates as CASSPRAEDFSGNTIYF.